Listed here is a single TCR beta chain. Its antigen remains unknown. Just one base apart from a much larger clone, this may be a read error. The CDR3 is made up of 15 amino acids. Germline CDR1 reads LNHNV; CDR2 reads YYDKDF (reference sequence). This specimen belongs to a study of T cells in Graves' hyperthyroidism and ophthalmopathy. RNA transcripts yielded amplified TCR beta CDR3 regions. The HTBI set primed first-round TCR CDR3 RT-PCR. TCRdb re-derived calls from the multiplex PCR reads in MiXCR, one entry per CDR3 protein. There are around 600,000 distinct CDR3 sequences in the sample; about 45% occur only once, and under 8% lies in the top ten. Orbital computed tomography, thyroid ultrasound, serum thyroxine and TRAb, and clinical symptoms together informed the diagnoses. Study results and limitations: Model predictions of ophthalmopathy came a median 6.5 months before onset. Expanded thyroid clonotypes (above 0.001) were mostly also found in blood.

This receptor was taken from an adult man with Graves' disease, either hyperthyroidism or ophthalmopathy (not recorded which). The rearrangement links TRBV15 to TRBJ1-3; 7 nucleotides agree with TRBD1. The sequenced sample was peripheral blood or thyroid tissue (not recorded which). The CDR3: CVTSLLRGPGNTIYF. The CDR3 DNA is TGTGTCACCAGCCTTTTAAGGGGGCCGGGAAACACCATATATTTT.